The clone carrying this T cell receptor beta chain has only a few counts. What it binds is not known. Sequenced by immunoSEQ multiplex PCR; TCRdb stores in-frame clones only, minus some. Here the sample spans several thousand clones, roughly 70% being singletons. This sample is drawn from a study of CD8 T cell repertoires and HIV-1 epitope variants. About the study: Autologous T cell-negative cells served as antigen-presenting cells in equal numbers. An uncultured baseline aliquot held 1M T cells.

Trimming pared 5 bases from V and 1 base from J, leaving 8 bases between. The CDR3 contains 14 residues. Germline values: CDR1 SGHTA, CDR2 FQGNSA. V and J are TRBV7-2 and TRBJ2-2, with TRBD2 as a possible D gene (5 bases). The sequence came from a male donor with HIV. The sequencing sample was made of cultured CD8+ T cells derived from PBMCs. The CDR3 bases are TGTGCCAGCAGCCCCGGGGTGAACACCGGGGAGCTGTTTTTT. This gives the protein CASSPGVNTGELFF.